This T cell receptor beta chain stems from a study of blood T cell repertoires in COVID-19. In the study overall: In each case, the material was cDNA or gDNA derived from T cells, B-cell-depleted T cells, or PBMCs.

Unmatched junction bases numbered 4, after V lost 4 bases and J lost 4 bases. The CDR3 totals 17 residues. Germline V gene sequence: CDR1 SGHRS, CDR2 YFSETQ. Generated by immunoSEQ multiplex PCR, the TCRdb table keeps only in-frame clones and is missing some. This sample yields some 170,000 clones, of which almost 80% are seen a single time; about 26% belongs to the top ten. This sequence originates from a woman in her sixties or seventies with acute or convalescent COVID-19. Sequencing used peripheral blood. The chain recombines TRBV5-1 with TRBJ2-2, with TRBD2 matching 16 bases. CDR3 DNA sequence: TGCGCCAGCAGCACGGGGACTAGCGGGAGGGGCACCGGGGAGCTGTTTTTT. This sequence encodes CASSTGTSGRGTGELFF.